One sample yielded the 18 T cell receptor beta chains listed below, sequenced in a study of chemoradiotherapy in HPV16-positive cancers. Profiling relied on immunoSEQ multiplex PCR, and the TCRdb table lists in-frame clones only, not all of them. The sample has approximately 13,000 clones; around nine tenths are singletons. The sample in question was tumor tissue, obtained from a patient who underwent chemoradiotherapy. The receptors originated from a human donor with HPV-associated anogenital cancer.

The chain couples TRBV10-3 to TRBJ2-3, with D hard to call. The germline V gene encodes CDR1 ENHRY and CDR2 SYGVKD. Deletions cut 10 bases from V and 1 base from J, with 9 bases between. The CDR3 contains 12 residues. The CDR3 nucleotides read TGTGCCACCGACCCGGGCACAGATACGCAGTATTTT. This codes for CATDPGTDTQYF.

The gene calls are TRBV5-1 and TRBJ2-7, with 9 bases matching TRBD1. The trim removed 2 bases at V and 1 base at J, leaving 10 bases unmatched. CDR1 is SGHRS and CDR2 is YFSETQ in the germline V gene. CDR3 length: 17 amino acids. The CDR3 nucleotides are TGCGCCAGCAGCTTAACTAGTGGGACAGGGACATCCTACGAGCAGTACTTC. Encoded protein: CASSLTSGTGTSYEQYF.

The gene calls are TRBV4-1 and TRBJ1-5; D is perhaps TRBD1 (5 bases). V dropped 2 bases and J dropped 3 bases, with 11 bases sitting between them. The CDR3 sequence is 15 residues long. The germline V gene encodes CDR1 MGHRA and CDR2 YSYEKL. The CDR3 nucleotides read TGCGCCAGCAGCCAAAGGTGGGGCTACAATCAGCCCCAGCATTTT. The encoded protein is CASSQRWGYNQPQHF.

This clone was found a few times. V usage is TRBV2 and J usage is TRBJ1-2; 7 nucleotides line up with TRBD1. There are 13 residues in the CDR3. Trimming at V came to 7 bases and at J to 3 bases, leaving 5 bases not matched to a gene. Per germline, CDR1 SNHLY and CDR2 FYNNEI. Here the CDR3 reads CASNDRDHYGYTF. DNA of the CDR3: TGTGCCAGCAATGACAGGGACCACTATGGCTACACCTTC.

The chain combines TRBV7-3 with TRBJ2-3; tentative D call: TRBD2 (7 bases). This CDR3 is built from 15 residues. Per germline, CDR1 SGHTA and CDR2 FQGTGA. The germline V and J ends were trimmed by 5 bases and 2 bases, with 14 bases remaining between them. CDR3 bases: TGTGCCAGCAGCGGGGGGGGCTACCTCACAGATACGCAGTATTTT. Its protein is CASSGGGYLTDTQYF.

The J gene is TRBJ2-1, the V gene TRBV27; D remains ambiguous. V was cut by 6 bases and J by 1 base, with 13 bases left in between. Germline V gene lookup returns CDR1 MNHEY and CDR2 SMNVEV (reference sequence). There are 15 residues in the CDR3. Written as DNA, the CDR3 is TGTGCCAGCAGCCCTTCCAGTGGGTCCTACAATGAGCAGTTCTTC. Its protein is CASSPSSGSYNEQFF.

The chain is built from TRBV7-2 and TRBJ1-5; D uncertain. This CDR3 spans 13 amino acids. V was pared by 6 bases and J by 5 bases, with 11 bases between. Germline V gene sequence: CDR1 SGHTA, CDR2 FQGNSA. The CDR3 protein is CASSQNWDQPQHF. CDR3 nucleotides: TGTGCCAGCAGTCAGAACTGGGATCAGCCCCAGCATTTT.

The CDR3 DNA reads TGTGCCAGCAGCGTCACCCCAAGCACTGAAGCTTTCTTT. This encodes CASSVTPSTEAFF. The rearrangement links TRBV9 to TRBJ1-1; D is unclear. Trimming took 2 bases from V and 4 from J, leaving 9 bases between them. Germline V lookup: CDR1 SGDLS, CDR2 YYNGEE. The CDR3 is made up of 13 amino acids.

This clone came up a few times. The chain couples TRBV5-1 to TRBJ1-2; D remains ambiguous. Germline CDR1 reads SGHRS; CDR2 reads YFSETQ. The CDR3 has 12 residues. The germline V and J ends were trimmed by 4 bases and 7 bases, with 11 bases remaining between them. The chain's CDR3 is CASSGRDGGYTF. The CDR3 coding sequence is TGCGCCAGCAGCGGAAGGGATGGTGGCTACACCTTC.

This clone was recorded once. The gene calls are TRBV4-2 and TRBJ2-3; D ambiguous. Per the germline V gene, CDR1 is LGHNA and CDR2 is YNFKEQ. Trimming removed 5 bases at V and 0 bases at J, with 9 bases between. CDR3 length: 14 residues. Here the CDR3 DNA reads TGTGCCAGCAGCACGCCTACTAGCACAGATACGCAGTATTTT. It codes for CASSTPTSTDTQYF.

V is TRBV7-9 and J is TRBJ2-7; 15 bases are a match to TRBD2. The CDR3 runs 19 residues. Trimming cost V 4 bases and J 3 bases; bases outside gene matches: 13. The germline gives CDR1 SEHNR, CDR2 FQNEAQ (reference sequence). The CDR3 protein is CASSSSRGTSGRSIYEQYF. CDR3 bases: TGTGCCAGCAGCTCCAGCAGGGGGACTAGCGGGAGGTCGATCTACGAGCAGTACTTC.

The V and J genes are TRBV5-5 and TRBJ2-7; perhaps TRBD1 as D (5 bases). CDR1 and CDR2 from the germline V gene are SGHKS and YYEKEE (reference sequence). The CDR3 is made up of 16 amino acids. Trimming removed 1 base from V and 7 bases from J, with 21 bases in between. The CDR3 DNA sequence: TGTGCCAGCAGCTTGTCCACCGGTCGGCAGGGCGGAGAGCAGTACTTC. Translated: CASSLSTGRQGGEQYF.

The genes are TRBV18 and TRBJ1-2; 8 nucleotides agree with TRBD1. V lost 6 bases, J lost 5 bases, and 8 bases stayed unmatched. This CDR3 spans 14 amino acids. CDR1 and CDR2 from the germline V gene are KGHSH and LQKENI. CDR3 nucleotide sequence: TGTGCCAGCTCCCCGGGACAGGCGTTTTATGGCTACACCTTC. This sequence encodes CASSPGQAFYGYTF.

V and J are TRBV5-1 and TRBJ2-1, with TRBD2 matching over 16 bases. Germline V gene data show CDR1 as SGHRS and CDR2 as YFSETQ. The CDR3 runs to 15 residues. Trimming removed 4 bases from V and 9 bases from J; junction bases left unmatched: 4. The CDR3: CASSLGLAGGGEQFF. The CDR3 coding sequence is TGCGCCAGCAGCCTGGGACTAGCGGGAGGGGGTGAGCAGTTCTTC.

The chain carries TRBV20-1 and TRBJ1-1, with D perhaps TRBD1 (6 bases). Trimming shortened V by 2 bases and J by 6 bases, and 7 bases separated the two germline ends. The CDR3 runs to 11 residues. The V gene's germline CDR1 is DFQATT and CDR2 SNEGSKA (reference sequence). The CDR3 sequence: CSARTGSEAFF. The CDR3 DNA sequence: TGCAGTGCTAGAACAGGGTCTGAAGCTTTCTTT.

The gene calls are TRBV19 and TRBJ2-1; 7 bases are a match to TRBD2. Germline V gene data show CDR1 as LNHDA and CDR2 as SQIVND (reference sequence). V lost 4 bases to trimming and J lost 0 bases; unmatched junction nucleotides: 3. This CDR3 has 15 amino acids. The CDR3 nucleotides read TGTGCCAGTAGTAGTGGCGGGAGCTCCTACAATGAGCAGTTCTTC. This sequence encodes CASSSGGSSYNEQFF.

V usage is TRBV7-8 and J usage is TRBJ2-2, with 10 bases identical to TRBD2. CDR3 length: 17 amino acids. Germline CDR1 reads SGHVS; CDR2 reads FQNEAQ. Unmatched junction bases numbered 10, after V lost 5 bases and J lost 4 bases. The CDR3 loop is CASSIALAGEGTGELFF. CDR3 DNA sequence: TGTGCCAGCAGCATCGCGCTAGCGGGAGAGGGCACCGGGGAGCTGTTTTTT.

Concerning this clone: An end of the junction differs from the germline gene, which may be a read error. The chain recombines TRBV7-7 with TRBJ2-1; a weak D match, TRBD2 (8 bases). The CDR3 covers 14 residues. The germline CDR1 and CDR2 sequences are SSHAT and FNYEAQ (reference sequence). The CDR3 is CASSLAGQSNEQFF. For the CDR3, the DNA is TGTGCTAGCAGCTTAGCGGGACAGAGCAATGAGCAGTTCTTC.